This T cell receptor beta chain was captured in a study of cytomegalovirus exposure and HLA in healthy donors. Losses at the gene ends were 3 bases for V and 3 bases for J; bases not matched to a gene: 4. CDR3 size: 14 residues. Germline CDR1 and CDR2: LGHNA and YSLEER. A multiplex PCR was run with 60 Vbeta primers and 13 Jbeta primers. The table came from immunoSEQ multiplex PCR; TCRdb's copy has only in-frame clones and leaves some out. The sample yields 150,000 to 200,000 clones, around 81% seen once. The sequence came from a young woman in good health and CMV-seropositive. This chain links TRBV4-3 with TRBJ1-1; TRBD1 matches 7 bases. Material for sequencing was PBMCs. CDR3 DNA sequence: TGCGCCAGCAGCCAGGATACAGGGGACACTGAAGCTTTCTTT. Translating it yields CASSQDTGDTEAFF.